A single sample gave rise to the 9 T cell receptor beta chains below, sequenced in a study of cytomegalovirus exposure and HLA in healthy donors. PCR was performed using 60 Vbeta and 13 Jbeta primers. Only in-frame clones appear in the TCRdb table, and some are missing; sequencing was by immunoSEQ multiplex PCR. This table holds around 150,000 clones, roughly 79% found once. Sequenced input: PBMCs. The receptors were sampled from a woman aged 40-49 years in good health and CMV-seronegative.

CDR3 loop: CASSPRDRGGYTF. In DNA, the CDR3 is TGTGCCAGTAGTCCTCGGGACAGGGGTGGCTACACCTTC. The rearrangement joins TRBV19 to TRBJ1-2, with 10 bases that match TRBD1. The V gene's germline CDR1 is LNHDA and CDR2 SQIVND (reference sequence). V trimming: 5 bases; J trimming: 7 bases; junction bases outside the gene matches: 4. The CDR3 sequence is 13 residues long.

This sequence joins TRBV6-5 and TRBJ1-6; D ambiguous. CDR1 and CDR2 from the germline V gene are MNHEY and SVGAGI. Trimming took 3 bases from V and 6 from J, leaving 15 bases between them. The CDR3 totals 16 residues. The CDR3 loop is CASSYLFDGLNSPLHF. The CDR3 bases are TGTGCCAGCAGTTATCTCTTTGATGGCCTTAATTCACCCCTCCACTTT.

CDR3 region: CAWSGPRVQLAGSTDTQYF. The DNA of the CDR3 is TGTGCCTGGAGTGGGCCCCGCGTTCAACTAGCGGGGAGCACAGATACGCAGTATTTT. The gene calls are TRBV30 and TRBJ2-3, with 10 bases matching TRBD2. This CDR3 region has 19 residues. The V gene end was trimmed by 1 base and the J gene end by 0 bases; junction bases not matched to a gene: 13. Looked up from germline, CDR1 is GTSNPN and CDR2 is SVGIG (reference sequence).

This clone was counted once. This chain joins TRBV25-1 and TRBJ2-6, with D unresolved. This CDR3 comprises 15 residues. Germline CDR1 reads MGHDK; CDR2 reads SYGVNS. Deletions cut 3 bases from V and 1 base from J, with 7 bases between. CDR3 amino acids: CASSDSGSGANVLTF. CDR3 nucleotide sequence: TGTGCCAGCAGTGATTCGGGTTCTGGGGCCAACGTCCTGACTTTC.

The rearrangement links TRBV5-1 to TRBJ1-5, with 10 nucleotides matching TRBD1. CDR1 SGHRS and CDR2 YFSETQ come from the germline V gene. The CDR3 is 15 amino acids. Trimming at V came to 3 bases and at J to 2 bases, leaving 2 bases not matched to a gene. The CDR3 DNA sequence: TGCGCCAGCAGCTCCGGGACAGGGGGCAATCAGCCCCAGCATTTT. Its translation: CASSSGTGGNQPQHF.

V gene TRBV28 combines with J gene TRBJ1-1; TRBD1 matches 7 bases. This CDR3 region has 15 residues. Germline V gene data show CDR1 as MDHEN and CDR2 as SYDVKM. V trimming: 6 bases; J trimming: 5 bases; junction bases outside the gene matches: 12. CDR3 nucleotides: TGTGCCAGCAGCTCTAATTCAGGGGGAGTGACTGAAGCTTTCTTT. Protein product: CASSSNSGGVTEAFF.

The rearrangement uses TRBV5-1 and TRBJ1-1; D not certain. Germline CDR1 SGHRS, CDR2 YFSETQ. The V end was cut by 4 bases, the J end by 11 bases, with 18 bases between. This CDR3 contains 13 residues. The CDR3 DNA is TGCGCCAGCAGCCCACAAGGAGAGAACCTGGCTTTCTTT. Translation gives CASSPQGENLAFF.

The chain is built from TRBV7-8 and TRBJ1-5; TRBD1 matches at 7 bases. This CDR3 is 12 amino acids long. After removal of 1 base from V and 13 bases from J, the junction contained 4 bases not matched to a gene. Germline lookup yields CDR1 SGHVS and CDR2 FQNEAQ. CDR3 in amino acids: CASSLDPGQQHF. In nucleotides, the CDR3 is TGTGCCAGCAGCTTAGATCCGGGACAGCAGCATTTT.

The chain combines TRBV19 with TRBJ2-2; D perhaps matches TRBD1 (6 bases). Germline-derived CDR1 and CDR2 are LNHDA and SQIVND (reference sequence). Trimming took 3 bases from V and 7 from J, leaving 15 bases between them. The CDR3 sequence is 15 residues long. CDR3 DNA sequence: TGTGCCAGTAGTATGGGACAACAGGGTCACGGGGAGCTGTTTTTT. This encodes CASSMGQQGHGELFF.